This TCR beta chain was sequenced in a study of T cells in localized non-small cell lung cancer. Assay used: immunoSEQ multiplex PCR; TCRdb lists only in-frame clones, some missing. The sample has roughly 90,000 clones; approximately 91% are singletons. Remarks on this clone: The antigen is not known.

Germline V gene lookup returns CDR1 SGHTS and CDR2 YDEGEE. Trimming removed 3 bases from V and 2 bases from J, with 7 bases in between. The CDR3 totals 13 residues. Study-wide points: Heterogeneity stays possible, as sequencing covered only one tumor region. Uninvolved adjacent lung showed the highest T cell clonality, exceeding tumor.

The TCR originated in a woman aged 40 to 75 with stage II squamous cell lung carcinoma. Sequencing used PBMCs, obtained before any cancer treatment. V is TRBV5-8 and J is TRBJ2-3; no definite D call. The CDR3 coding sequence is TGTGCCAGCAGCTCCTGGGACACAGATACGCAGTATTTT. It translates to CASSSWDTDTQYF.